The rows below give T cell receptor beta chains drawn from one sample of a study of T-cell reconstitution after alpha-beta-depleted transplantation in children. TCRdb used MiXCR to reprocess the PCR reads, holding one entry per CDR3 protein. The sample holds some 600,000 distinct CDR3 sequences, 16% seen once. The source material was PBMCs from the stem cell graft donor, sampled from the stem cell graft. These receptors originate from a human donor who donated a stem cell graft to a child with acute myeloid leukemia. The CDR3 runs from the conserved cysteine through the conserved F or W. The D gene is left open where the match is weak. Part of the rows lack a size; the others show once, few, many or a class for expanded clones.

size: many
V: TRBV20-1
J: TRBJ1-1
D: NA
length: 14
CDR3: CSASPPGGYTEAFF
DNA: TGCAGTGCTAGTCCCCCCGGGGGCTACACTGAAGCTTTCTTT

size: few
V: TRBV29-1
J: TRBJ2-3
D: TRBD2
length: 14
CDR3: CSVAGGLSTDTQYF
DNA: TGCAGCGTCGCGGGGGGCCTTAGCACAGATACGCAGTATTTT

size: many
V: TRBV7-2
J: TRBJ1-6
D: NA
length: 14
CDR3: CASSFLQGMSPLHF
DNA: TGTGCCAGCAGCTTCTTACAGGGAATGTCACCCCTCCACTTT

size: many
V: TRBV20-1
J: TRBJ2-1
D: NA
length: 15
CDR3: CSARPRESASDEQFF
DNA: TGCAGTGCTAGACCCAGGGAATCAGCGTCCGATGAGCAGTTCTTC

size: NA
V: TRBV15
J: TRBJ2-3
D: TRBD2
length: 16
CDR3: CATSGPGTRPSDTQYF
DNA: TGTGCCACCAGCGGCCCCGGGACTAGACCTTCAGATACGCAGTATTTT

size: NA
V: TRBV11-3
J: TRBJ2-7
D: NA
length: 15
CDR3: CASSFETGKSYEQYF
DNA: TGTGCCAGCAGCTTCGAAACAGGGAAGTCCTACGAGCAGTACTTC

size: NA
V: TRBV27
J: TRBJ2-3
D: TRBD2
length: 15
CDR3: CASSLVAGAADTQYF
DNA: TGTGCCAGCAGTTTAGTAGCGGGGGCTGCAGATACGCAGTATTTT

size: NA
V: TRBV18
J: TRBJ2-1
D: TRBD2
length: 21
CDR3: CASSPPLGTSGALSSYNEQFF
DNA: TGTGCCAGCTCACCACCGCTCGGGACTAGCGGGGCGCTGAGCTCCTACAATGAGCAGTTCTTC

size: many
V: TRBV29-1
J: TRBJ2-3
D: NA
length: 13
CDR3: CSVLSGVTDTQYF
DNA: TGCAGCGTTCTGTCGGGGGTCACAGATACGCAGTATTTT

size: many
V: TRBV6-1
J: TRBJ1-5
D: NA
length: 13
CDR3: CASRPGGGQPQHF
DNA: TGTGCCAGCAGACCGGGCGGAGGGCAGCCCCAGCATTTT

size: many
V: TRBV7-8
J: TRBJ1-4
D: TRBD1
length: 15
CDR3: CASSLWTGVNEKLFF
DNA: TGTGCCAGCAGCTTATGGACAGGGGTAAATGAAAAACTGTTTTTT

size: NA
V: TRBV7-9
J: TRBJ2-1
D: NA
length: 14
CDR3: CASRWGDEYNEQFF
DNA: TGTGCCAGCAGGTGGGGGGACGAGTACAATGAGCAGTTCTTC

size: many
V: TRBV20-1
J: TRBJ1-2
D: NA
length: 16
CDR3: CSATFPSTGQNYGYTF
DNA: TGCAGTGCCACGTTTCCATCGACGGGACAAAACTATGGCTACACCTTC

size: NA
V: TRBV5-1
J: TRBJ2-3
D: NA
length: 16
CDR3: CASSSVVFRLTDTQYF
DNA: TGCGCCAGCAGCTCTGTGGTATTCCGGCTCACAGATACGCAGTATTTT

size: many
V: TRBV7-9
J: TRBJ1-1
D: NA
length: 14
CDR3: CASSLAGSDTEAFF
DNA: TGTGCCAGCAGCTTAGCTGGATCCGACACTGAAGCTTTCTTT

size: many
V: TRBV20-1
J: TRBJ2-1
D: NA
length: 13
CDR3: CSASEQVSNEQFF
DNA: TGCAGTGCTAGTGAGCAAGTATCAAATGAGCAGTTCTTC

size: many
V: TRBV5-6
J: TRBJ1-3
D: NA
length: 15
CDR3: CASSLAGPEGNTIYF
DNA: TGTGCCAGCAGCTTGGCGGGGCCCGAGGGAAACACCATATATTTT

size: many
V: TRBV29-1
J: TRBJ2-1
D: NA
length: 16
CDR3: CSVEGVRGWPHNEQFF
DNA: TGCAGCGTTGAAGGCGTCAGGGGATGGCCACACAATGAGCAGTTCTTC

size: few
V: TRBV7-2
J: TRBJ2-1
D: TRBD2
length: 16
CDR3: CASSPTSGGADNEQFF
DNA: TGTGCCAGCAGCCCTACTAGCGGGGGGGCCGACAATGAGCAGTTCTTC

size: few
V: TRBV28
J: TRBJ2-5
D: TRBD1
length: 13
CDR3: CASSTRGRETQYF
DNA: TGTGCCAGCAGTACCAGGGGGCGAGAGACCCAGTACTTC

size: NA
V: TRBV4-1
J: TRBJ1-1
D: NA
length: 15
CDR3: CASSQEERVRTEAFF
DNA: TGCGCCAGCAGCCAAGAGGAAAGGGTCAGAACTGAAGCTTTCTTT

size: few
V: TRBV5-1
J: TRBJ2-1
D: NA
length: 16
CDR3: CASSRDGVVGYNEQFF
DNA: TGCGCCAGCAGCCGGGACGGAGTAGTAGGGTACAATGAGCAGTTCTTC

size: NA
V: TRBV5-6
J: TRBJ2-2
D: NA
length: 15
CDR3: CASSPSPSNTGELFF
DNA: TGTGCCAGCAGCCCCAGTCCATCTAACACCGGGGAGCTGTTTTTT

size: few
V: TRBV28
J: TRBJ2-5
D: NA
length: 14
CDR3: CASSPPARVETQYF
DNA: TGTGCCAGCAGTCCCCCGGCGCGGGTTGAGACCCAGTACTTC

size: few
V: TRBV28
J: TRBJ1-6
D: TRBD1
length: 15
CDR3: CASSLSGTGFSPLHF
DNA: TGTGCCAGCAGTCTATCCGGGACAGGGTTTTCACCCCTCCACTTT